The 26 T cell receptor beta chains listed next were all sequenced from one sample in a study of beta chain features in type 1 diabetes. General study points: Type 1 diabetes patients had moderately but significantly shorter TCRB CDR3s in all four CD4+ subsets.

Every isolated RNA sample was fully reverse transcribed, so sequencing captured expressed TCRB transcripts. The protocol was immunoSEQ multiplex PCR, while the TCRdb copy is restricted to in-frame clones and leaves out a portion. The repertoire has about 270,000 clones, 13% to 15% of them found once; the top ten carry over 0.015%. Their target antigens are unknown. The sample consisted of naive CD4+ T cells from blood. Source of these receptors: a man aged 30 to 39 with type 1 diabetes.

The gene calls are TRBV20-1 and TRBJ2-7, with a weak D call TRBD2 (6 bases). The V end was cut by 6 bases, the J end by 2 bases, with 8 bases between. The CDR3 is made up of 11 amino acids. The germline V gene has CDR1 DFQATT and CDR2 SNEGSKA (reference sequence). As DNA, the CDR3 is TGCAGTGCCGTAGCGGCCTACGAGCAGTACTTC. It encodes CSAVAAYEQYF.

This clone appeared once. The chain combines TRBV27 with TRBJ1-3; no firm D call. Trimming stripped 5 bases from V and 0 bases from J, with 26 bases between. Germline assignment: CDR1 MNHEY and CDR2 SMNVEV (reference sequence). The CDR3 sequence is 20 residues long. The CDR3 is CASSPHLPSGEGNSGNTIYF. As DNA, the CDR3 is TGTGCCAGCAGTCCCCACCTCCCCTCGGGTGAGGGAAACTCTGGAAACACCATATATTTT.

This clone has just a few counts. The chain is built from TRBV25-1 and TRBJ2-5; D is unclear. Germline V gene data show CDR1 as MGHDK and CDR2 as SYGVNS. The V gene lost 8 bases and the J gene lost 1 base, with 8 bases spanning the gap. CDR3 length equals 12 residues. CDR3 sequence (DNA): TGTGCCAGCCGTAGATCCCAAGAGACCCAGTACTTC. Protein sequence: CASRRSQETQYF.

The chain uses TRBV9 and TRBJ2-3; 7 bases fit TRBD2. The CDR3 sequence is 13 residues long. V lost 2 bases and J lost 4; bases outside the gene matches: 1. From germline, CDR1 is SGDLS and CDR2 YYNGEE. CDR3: CASSVSGSDTQYF. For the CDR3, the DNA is TGTGCCAGCAGCGTTAGCGGGTCAGATACGCAGTATTTT.

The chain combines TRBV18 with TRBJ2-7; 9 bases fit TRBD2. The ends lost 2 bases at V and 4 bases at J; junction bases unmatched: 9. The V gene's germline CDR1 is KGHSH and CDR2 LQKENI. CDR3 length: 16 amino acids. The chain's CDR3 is CASSPGAGSGSYEQYF. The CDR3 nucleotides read TGTGCCAGCTCACCAGGCGCGGGTAGCGGGAGTTACGAGCAGTACTTC.

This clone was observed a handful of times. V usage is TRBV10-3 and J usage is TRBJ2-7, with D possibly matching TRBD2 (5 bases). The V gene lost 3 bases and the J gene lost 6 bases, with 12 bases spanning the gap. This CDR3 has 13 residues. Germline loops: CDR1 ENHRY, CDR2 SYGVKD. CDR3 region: CAISDDKRVEQYF. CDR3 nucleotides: TGTGCCATCAGTGACGACAAGAGGGTCGAGCAGTACTTC.

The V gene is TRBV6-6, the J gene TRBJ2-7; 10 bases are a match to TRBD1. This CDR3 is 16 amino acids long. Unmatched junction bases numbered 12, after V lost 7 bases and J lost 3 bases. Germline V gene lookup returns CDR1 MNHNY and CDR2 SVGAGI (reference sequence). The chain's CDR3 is CASTSTGTGVGYEQYF. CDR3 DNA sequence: TGTGCCAGCACCTCGACCGGGACAGGGGTGGGCTACGAGCAGTACTTC.

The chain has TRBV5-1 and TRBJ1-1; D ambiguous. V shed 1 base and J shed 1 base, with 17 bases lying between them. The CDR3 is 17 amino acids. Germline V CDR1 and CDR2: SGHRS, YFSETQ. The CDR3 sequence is CASSLFMVTATNTEAFF. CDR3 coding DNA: TGCGCCAGCAGCTTGTTTATGGTTACAGCTACGAACACTGAAGCTTTCTTT.

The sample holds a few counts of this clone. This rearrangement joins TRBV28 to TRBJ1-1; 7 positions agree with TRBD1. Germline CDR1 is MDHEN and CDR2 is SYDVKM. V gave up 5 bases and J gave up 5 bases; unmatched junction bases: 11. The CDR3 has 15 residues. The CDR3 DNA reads TGTGCCAGCAGTCCGCTCGACAGGGTAGGAACTGAAGCTTTCTTT. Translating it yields CASSPLDRVGTEAFF.

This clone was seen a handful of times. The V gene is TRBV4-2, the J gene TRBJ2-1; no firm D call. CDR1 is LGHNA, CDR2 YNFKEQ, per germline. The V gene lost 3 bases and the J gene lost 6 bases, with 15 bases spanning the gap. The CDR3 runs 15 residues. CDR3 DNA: TGTGCCAGCAGCCAGACCCAGGCGTTGGGCAATGAGCAGTTCTTC. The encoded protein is CASSQTQALGNEQFF.

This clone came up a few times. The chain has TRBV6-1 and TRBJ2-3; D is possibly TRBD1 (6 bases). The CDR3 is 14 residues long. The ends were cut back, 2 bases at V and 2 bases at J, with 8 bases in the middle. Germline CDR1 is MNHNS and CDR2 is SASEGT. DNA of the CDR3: TGTGCCAGCAGTGAACAGGGGTACACAGATACGCAGTATTTT. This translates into CASSEQGYTDTQYF.

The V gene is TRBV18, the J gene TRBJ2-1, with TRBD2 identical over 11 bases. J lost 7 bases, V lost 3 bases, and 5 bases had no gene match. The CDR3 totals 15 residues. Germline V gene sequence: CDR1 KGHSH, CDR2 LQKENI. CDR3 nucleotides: TGTGCCAGCTCACCTCAAAGGACTAGCGGGAATGAGCAGTTCTTC. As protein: CASSPQRTSGNEQFF.

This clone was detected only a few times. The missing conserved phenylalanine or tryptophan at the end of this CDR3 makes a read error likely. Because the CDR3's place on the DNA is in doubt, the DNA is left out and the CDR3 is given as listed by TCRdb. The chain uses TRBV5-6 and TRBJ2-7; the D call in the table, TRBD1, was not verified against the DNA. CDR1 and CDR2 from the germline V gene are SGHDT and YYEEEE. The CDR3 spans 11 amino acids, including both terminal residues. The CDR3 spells CASSGPGQGVS.

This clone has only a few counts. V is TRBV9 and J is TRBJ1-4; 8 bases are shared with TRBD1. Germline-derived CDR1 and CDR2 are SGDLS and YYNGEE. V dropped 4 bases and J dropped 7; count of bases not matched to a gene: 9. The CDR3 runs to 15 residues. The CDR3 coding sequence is TGTGCCAGCAGCCCGTCTGGACAGGGTGGTGAAAAACTGTTTTTT. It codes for CASSPSGQGGEKLFF. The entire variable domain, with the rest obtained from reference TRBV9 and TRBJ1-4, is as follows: DSGVTQTPKHLITATGQRVTLRCSPRSGDLSVYWYQQSLDQGLQFLIQYYNGEERAKGNILERFSAQQFPDLHSELNLSSLELGDSALYFCASSPSGQGGEKLFFGSGTQLSVL.

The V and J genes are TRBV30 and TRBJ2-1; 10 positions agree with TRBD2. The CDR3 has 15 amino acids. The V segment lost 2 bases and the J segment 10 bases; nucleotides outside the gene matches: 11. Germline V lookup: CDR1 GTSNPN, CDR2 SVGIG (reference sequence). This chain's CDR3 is CAWSYGLAGVEEQFF. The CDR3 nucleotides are TGTGCCTGGAGTTACGGGCTAGCGGGAGTTGAGGAGCAGTTCTTC.

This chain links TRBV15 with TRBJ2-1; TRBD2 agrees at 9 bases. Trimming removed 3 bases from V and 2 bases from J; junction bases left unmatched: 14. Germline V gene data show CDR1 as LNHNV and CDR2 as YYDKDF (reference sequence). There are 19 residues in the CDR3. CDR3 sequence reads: CATSSPRDSGSSTYNEQFF. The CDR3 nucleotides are TGTGCCACCAGCAGCCCGAGGGATAGCGGGAGTTCAACCTACAATGAGCAGTTCTTC.

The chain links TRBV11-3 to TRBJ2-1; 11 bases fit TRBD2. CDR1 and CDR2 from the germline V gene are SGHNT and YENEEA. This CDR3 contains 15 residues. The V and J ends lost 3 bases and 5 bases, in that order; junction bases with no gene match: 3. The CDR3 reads CASSLGTSGDNEQFF. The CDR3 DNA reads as TGTGCCAGCAGCTTGGGGACTAGCGGAGACAATGAGCAGTTCTTC.

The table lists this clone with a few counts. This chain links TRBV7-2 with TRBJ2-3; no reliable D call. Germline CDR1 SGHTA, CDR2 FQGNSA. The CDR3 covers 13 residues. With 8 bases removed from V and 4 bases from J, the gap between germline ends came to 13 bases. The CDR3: CASGPFSPDTQYF. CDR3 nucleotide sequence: TGTGCCAGCGGTCCCTTTAGCCCAGATACGCAGTATTTT.

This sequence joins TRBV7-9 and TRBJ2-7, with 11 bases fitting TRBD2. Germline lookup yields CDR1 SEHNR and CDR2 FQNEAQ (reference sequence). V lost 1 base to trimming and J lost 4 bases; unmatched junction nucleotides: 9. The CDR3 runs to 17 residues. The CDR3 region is CASSLVAGTSGTYEQYF. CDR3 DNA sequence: TGTGCCAGCAGCTTAGTAGCCGGGACTAGCGGTACTTACGAGCAGTACTTC.

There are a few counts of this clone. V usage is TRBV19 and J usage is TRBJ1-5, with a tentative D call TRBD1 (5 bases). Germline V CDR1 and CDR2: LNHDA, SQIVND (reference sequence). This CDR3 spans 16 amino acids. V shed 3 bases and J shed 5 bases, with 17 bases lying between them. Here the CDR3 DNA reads TGTGCCAGTAGTATCTGGGGCAGCCGATCAGATCAGCCCCAGCATTTT. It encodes CASSIWGSRSDQPQHF.

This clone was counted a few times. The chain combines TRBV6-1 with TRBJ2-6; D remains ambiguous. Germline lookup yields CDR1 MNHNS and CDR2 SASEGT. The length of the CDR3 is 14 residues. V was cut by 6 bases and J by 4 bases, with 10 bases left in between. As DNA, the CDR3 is TGTGCCAGCAGCCCATCCGGGGGGGCCAACGTCCTGACTTTC. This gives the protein CASSPSGGANVLTF.

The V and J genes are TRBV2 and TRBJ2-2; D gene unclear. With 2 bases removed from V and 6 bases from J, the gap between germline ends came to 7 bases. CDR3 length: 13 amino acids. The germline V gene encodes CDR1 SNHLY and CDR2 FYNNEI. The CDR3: CASSEYRAGELFF. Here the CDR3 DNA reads TGTGCCAGCAGTGAATATCGTGCCGGGGAGCTGTTTTTT.

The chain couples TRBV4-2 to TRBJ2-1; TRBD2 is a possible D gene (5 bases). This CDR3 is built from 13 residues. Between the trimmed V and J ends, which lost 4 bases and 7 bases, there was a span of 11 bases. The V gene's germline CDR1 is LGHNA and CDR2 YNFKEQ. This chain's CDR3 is CASSLGLLNEQFF. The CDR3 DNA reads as TGTGCCAGCAGCCTCGGACTTCTAAATGAGCAGTTCTTC.

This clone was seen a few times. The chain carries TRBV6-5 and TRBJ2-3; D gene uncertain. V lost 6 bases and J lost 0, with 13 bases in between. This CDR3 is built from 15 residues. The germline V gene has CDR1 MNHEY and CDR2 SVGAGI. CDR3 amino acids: CASSPIVTSTDTQYF. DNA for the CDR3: TGTGCCAGCAGCCCTATTGTAACTAGCACAGATACGCAGTATTTT.

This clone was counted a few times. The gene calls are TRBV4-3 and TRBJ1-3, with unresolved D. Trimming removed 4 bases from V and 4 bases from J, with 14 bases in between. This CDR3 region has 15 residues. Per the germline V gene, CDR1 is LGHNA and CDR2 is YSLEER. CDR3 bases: TGCGCCAGCAGCCTCCTCCGGGGAATCGGAAACACCATATATTTT. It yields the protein CASSLLRGIGNTIYF.

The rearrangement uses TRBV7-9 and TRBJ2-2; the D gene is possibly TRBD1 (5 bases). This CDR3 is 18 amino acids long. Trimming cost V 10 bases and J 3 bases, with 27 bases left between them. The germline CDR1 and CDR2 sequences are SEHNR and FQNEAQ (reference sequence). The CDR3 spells CANRRPRQTLTDTGELFF. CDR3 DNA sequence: TGTGCCAACCGCCGACCGAGACAGACCCTGACAGACACCGGGGAGCTGTTTTTT.